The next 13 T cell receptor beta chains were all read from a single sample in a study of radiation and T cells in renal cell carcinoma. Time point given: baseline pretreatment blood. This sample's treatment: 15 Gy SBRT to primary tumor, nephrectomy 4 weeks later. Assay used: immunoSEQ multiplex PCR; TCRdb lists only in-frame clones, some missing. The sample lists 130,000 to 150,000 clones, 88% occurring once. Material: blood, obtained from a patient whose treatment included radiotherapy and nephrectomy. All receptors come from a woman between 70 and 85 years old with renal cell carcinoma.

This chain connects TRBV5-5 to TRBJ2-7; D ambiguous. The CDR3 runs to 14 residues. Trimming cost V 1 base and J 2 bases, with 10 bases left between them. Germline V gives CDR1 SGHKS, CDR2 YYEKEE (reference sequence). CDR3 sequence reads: CASSLITLAYEQYF. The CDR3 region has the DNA TGTGCCAGCAGCTTGATTACATTGGCCTACGAGCAGTACTTC.

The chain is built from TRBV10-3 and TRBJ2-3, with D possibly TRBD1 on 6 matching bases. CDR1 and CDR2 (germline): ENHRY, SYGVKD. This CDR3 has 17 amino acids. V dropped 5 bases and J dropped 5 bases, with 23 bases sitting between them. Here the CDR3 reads CAISQIGAGDKGDTQYF. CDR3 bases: TGTGCCATCAGTCAAATAGGGGCAGGGGATAAGGGAGATACGCAGTATTTT.

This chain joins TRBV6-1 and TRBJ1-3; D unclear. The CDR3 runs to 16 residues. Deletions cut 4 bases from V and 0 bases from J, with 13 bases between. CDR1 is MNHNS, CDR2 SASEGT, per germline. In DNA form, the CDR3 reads TGTGCCAGCAGTGTCCGAGGGATCAGCTCTGGAAACACCATATATTTT. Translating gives CASSVRGISSGNTIYF.

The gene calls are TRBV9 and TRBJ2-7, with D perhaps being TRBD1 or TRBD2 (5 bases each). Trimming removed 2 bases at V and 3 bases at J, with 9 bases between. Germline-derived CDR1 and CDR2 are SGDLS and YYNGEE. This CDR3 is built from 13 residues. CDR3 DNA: TGTGCCAGCAGCGTGGGGGTTCGCTACGAGCAGTACTTC. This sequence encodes CASSVGVRYEQYF.

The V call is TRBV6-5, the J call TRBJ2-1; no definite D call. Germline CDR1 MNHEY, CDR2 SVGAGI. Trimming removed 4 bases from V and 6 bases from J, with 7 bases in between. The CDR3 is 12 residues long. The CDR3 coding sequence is TGTGCCAGCAGTTCCACTGGCAATGAGCAGTTCTTC. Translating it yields CASSSTGNEQFF.

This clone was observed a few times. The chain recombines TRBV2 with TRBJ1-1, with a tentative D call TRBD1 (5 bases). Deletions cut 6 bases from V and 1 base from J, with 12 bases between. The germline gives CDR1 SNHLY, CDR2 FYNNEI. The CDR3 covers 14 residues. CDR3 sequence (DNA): TGTGCCAGCAGCCAGCTGAGGGGGAACACTGAAGCTTTCTTT. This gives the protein CASSQLRGNTEAFF.

The CDR3 DNA reads TGTGCCACAACAGGACAGCCCATTTCCTACGAGCAGTACTTC. This sequence encodes CATTGQPISYEQYF. The chain links TRBV28 to TRBJ2-7; tentative D call: TRBD1 (6 bases). The CDR3 covers 14 residues. V lost 10 bases and J lost 1, with 17 bases in between. Germline CDR1 is MDHEN and CDR2 is SYDVKM.

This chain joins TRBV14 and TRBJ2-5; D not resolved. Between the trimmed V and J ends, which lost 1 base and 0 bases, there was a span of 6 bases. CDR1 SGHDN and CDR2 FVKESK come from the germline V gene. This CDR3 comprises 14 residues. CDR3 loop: CASSQVGYQETQYF. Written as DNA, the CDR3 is TGTGCCAGCAGCCAAGTTGGGTACCAAGAGACCCAGTACTTC.

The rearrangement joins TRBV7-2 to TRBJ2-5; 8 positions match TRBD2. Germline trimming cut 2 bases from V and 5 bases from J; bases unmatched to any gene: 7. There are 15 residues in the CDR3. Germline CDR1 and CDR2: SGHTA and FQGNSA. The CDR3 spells CASSLSRGGRETQYF. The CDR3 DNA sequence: TGTGCCAGCAGCTTATCACGGGGGGGCAGGGAGACCCAGTACTTC.

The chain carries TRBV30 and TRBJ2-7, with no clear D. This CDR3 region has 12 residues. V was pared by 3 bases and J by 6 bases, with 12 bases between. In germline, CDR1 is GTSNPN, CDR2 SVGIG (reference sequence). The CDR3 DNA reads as TGTGCCTGGAGCCCTCGAAGTTTCGAGCAGTACTTC. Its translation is CAWSPRSFEQYF.

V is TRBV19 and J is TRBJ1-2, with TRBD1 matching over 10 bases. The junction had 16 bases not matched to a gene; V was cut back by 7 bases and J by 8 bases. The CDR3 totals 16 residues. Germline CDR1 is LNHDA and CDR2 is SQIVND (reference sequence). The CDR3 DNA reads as TGTGCCAGTACCCTATCATTCCGACAGGGGGCGGAAGGCTACACCTTC. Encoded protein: CASTLSFRQGAEGYTF.

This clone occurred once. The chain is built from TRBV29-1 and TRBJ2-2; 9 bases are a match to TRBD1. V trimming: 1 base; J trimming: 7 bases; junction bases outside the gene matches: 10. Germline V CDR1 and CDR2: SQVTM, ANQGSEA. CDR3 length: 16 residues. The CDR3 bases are TGCAGCGTTGAAGGCCTCGGACAGGGGAGACTCGGGGAGCTGTTTTTT. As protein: CSVEGLGQGRLGELFF.

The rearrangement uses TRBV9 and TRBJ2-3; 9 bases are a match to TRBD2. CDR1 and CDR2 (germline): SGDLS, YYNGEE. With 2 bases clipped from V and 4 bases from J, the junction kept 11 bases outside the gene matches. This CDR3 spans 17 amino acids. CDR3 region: CASSVLARGGHADTQYF. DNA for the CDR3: TGTGCCAGCAGCGTGTTGGCGCGGGGGGGCCACGCAGATACGCAGTATTTT.